This T cell receptor beta chain was observed in a study of shared clonotypes between healthy human individuals. Germline V gene data show CDR1 as SGHAT and CDR2 as FQNNGV. V was cut by 0 bases and J by 5 bases, with 19 bases left in between. The CDR3 length is 17 residues. Produced via immunoSEQ multiplex PCR; TCRdb's table is partial and in-frame only. The top ten hold around 1.8% of the sample, which has 640,000 or so clones, roughly 70% seen once. Nashville, Tennessee was home to all donors, each a Caucasian adult. The chain has TRBV11-2 and TRBJ2-5; no definite D call. This sequence originates from a woman aged 25-40 years in good health. Sequenced input: memory CD4+ T cells sorted from blood. Subset indicated: CD45RA-negative fraction. CDR3 loop: CASSLDPPTNFGETQYF. The CDR3, as DNA: TGTGCCAGCAGCTTAGATCCGCCGACCAACTTCGGGGAGACCCAGTACTTC.